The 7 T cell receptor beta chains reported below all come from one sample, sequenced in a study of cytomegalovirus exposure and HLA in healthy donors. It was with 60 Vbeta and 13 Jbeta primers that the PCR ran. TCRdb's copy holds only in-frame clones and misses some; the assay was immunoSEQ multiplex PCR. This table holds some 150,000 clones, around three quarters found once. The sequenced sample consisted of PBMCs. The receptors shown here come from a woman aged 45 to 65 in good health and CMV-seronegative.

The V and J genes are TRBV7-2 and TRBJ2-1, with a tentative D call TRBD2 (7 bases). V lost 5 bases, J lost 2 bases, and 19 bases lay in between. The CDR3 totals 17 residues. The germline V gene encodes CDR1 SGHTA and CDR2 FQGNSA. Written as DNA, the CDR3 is TGTGCCAGCAGCCCATGGGGGGGCGCCGCTCCCTACAATGAGCAGTTCTTC. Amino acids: CASSPWGGAAPYNEQFF.

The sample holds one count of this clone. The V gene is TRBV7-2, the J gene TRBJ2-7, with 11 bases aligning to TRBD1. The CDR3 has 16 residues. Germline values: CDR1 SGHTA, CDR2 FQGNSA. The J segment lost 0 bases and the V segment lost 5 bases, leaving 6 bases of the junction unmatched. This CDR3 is CASSPGTGGASYEQYF. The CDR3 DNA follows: TGTGCCAGCAGCCCCGGGACAGGGGGTGCCTCCTACGAGCAGTACTTC.

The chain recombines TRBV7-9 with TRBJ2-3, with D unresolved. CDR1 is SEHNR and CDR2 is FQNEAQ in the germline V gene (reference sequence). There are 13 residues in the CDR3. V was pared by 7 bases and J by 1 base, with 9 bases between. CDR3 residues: CASTGAGTDTQYF. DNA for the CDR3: TGTGCCAGCACCGGTGCGGGCACAGATACGCAGTATTTT.

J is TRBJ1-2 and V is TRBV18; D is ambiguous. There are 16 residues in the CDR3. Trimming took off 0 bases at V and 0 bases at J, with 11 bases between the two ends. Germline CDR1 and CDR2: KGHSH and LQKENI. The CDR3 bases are TGTGCCAGCTCACCACCGCCCGTGGCCACTAACTATGGCTACACCTTC. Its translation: CASSPPPVATNYGYTF. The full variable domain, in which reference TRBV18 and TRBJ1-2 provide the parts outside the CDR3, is NAGVMQNPRHLVRRRGQEARLRCSPMKGHSHVYWYRQLPEEGLKFMVYLQKENIIDESGMPKERFSAEFPKEGPSILRIQQVVRGDSAAYFCASSPPPVATNYGYTFGSGTRLTVV.

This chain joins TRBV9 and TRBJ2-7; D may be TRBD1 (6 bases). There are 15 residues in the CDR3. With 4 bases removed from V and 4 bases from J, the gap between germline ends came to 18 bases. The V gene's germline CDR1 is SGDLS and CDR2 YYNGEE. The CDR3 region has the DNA TGTGCCAGCAGCCCGCGTGCTACGACAGGTTACGAGCAGTACTTC. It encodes CASSPRATTGYEQYF. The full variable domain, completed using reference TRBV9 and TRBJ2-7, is DSGVTQTPKHLITATGQRVTLRCSPRSGDLSVYWYQQSLDQGLQFLIQYYNGEERAKGNILERFSAQQFPDLHSELNLSSLELGDSALYFCASSPRATTGYEQYFGPGTRLTVT.

This CDR3 reads CASSQGSGARLNEQFF. The DNA for the CDR3 is TGCGCCAGCAGCCAGGGTAGCGGCGCACGCCTTAATGAGCAGTTCTTC. V usage is TRBV4-1 and J usage is TRBJ2-1, with D tentatively TRBD2 (6 bases). The CDR3 covers 16 residues. Trimming removed 3 bases at V and 7 bases at J, with 19 bases between. The V gene's germline CDR1 is MGHRA and CDR2 YSYEKL.

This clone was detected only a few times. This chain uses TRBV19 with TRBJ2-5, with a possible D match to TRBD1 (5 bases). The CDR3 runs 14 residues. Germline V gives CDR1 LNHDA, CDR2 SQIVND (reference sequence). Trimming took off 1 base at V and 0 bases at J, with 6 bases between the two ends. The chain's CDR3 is CASSIGGNQETQYF. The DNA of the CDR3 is TGTGCCAGTAGTATAGGGGGCAACCAAGAGACCCAGTACTTC.